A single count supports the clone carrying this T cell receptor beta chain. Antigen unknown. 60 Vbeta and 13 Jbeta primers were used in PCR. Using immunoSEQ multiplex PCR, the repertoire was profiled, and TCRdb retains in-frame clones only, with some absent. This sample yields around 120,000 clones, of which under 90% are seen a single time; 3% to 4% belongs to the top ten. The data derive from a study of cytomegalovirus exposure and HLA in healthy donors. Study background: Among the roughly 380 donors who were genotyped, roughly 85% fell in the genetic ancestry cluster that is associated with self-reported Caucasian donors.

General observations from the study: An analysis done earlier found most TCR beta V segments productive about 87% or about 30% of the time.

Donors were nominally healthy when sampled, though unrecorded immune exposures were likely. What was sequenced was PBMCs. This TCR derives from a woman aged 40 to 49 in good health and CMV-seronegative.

As DNA, the CDR3 is TGCGCCAGCAGCCTGTTGGGGACAGCCACAGATACGCAGTATTTT. Its protein is CASSLLGTATDTQYF. The chain recombines TRBV5-1 with TRBJ2-3; 7 bases are a match to TRBD1. Unmatched junction bases numbered 7, after V lost 4 bases and J lost 2 bases. Germline-derived CDR1 and CDR2 are SGHRS and YFSETQ. This CDR3 spans 15 amino acids.